Each of the 30 T cell receptor beta chains below was sequenced from the same sample in a study of OX40 agonist ivuxolimab in advanced cancers. The repertoire was sequenced with immunoSEQ multiplex PCR; TCRdb's copy has only in-frame clones and lacks some. The sample yields over 150,000 clones, under 95% seen once. Sequences were derived from CD4+ or CD8+ T cells sorted from blood, sampled in a trial of the OX40 agonist ivuxolimab. The receptor set was obtained from an adult with an advanced solid tumor such as melanoma, head and neck, liver or kidney cancer.

V is TRBV18 and J is TRBJ1-1, with D unresolved. This CDR3 contains 14 residues. Trimming stripped 3 bases from V and 1 base from J, with 9 bases between. The germline gives CDR1 KGHSH, CDR2 LQKENI. CDR3 DNA: TGTGCCAGCTCACCTACCAGCTCGAACACTGAAGCTTTCTTT. Translated: CASSPTSSNTEAFF. The full variable domain, its missing parts supplied by reference TRBV18 and TRBJ1-1, is NAGVMQNPRHLVRRRGQEARLRCSPMKGHSHVYWYRQLPEEGLKFMVYLQKENIIDESGMPKERFSAEFPKEGPSILRIQQVVRGDSAAYFCASSPTSSNTEAFFGQGTRLTVV.

As for this clone: The same CDR3 can be traced to other DNA sequences in this sample. The chain employs TRBV2 and TRBJ2-3, with unresolved D. The length of the CDR3 is 14 residues. CDR1 SNHLY and CDR2 FYNNEI come from the germline V gene. Trimming removed 3 bases at V and 3 bases at J, with 10 bases between. CDR3 sequence (DNA): TGTGCCAGCAGTGAGGCGCTTCCGACAGATACGCAGTATTTT. Translating gives CASSEALPTDTQYF.

CDR3 in amino acids: CASSGDLFQETQYF. CDR3 bases: TGTGCCAGCAGCGGGGACCTATTTCAAGAGACCCAGTACTTC. The genes are TRBV7-2 and TRBJ2-5; D could derive from TRBD1 or TRBD2 (5 bases each). The CDR3 has 14 amino acids. Germline V gene lookup returns CDR1 SGHTA and CDR2 FQGNSA. Trimming stripped 5 bases from V and 2 bases from J, with 12 bases between.

The rearrangement uses TRBV2 and TRBJ1-6; 12 bases line up with TRBD1. J gave up 9 bases and V 5 bases, and 2 bases lay outside the gene matches. Germline V gene data show CDR1 as SNHLY and CDR2 as FYNNEI. This CDR3 region has 14 residues. This chain's CDR3 is CASSWDRGPSPLHF. DNA of the CDR3: TGTGCCAGCAGTTGGGACAGGGGGCCTTCACCCCTCCACTTT.

The rearrangement links TRBV10-3 to TRBJ1-5; 7 nucleotides line up with TRBD1. Unmatched junction bases numbered 7, after V lost 0 bases and J lost 11 bases. The germline CDR1 and CDR2 sequences are ENHRY and SYGVKD. CDR3 length: 14 residues. CDR3 sequence (DNA): TGTGCCATCAGTGAGTCCACTCAGGGGGAGGCCCAGCATTTT. It encodes CAISESTQGEAQHF.

This chain connects TRBV18 to TRBJ2-7; maybe TRBD1 (6 bases). The germline V gene has CDR1 KGHSH and CDR2 LQKENI. The CDR3 spans 15 residues. V lost 4 bases and J 2 bases, leaving 15 bases between the germline ends. CDR3 in DNA: TGTGCCAGCTCACGACGGACAGAGTTTACCTACGAGCAGTACTTC. The encoded protein is CASSRRTEFTYEQYF.

The V gene is TRBV19, the J gene TRBJ2-5, with D hard to call. V was cut by 3 bases and J by 5 bases, with 10 bases left in between. Germline CDR1 LNHDA, CDR2 SQIVND (reference sequence). This CDR3 is 13 amino acids long. The CDR3 spells CASSIGFQETQYF. The CDR3 nucleotides are TGTGCCAGTAGTATTGGATTTCAGGAGACCCAGTACTTC.

This clone was picked up one time. The chain links TRBV11-2 to TRBJ1-2; 7 bases line up with TRBD1. V shed 6 bases and J 8 bases; nucleotides not matched to a gene: 3. The germline CDR1 and CDR2 sequences are SGHAT and FQNNGV. This CDR3 spans 11 amino acids. Here the CDR3 DNA reads TGTGCCAGCAGGACGGGACAGGGCTACACCTTC. Translated: CASRTGQGYTF.

The rearrangement joins TRBV6-1 to TRBJ2-2; maybe TRBD1 (6 bases). The length of the CDR3 is 14 residues. Looked up from germline, CDR1 is MNHNS and CDR2 is SASEGT. Trimming left V 11 bases short and J 4 bases short, with 17 bases between. The CDR3 spells CASTLRGITGELFF. DNA for the CDR3: TGTGCCTCCACCCTAAGGGGGATCACCGGGGAGCTGTTTTTT.

V gene TRBV14 combines with J gene TRBJ1-5; a possible D gene is TRBD1 (5 bases). CDR3 length: 20 amino acids. Trimming pared 3 bases from V and 0 bases from J, leaving 24 bases between. CDR1 and CDR2 from the germline V gene are SGHDN and FVKESK. The CDR3 region has the DNA TGTGCCAGCAGCCATTCTCTCTCCGAGACAGTGATTTATAGCAATCAGCCCCAGCATTTT. As protein: CASSHSLSETVIYSNQPQHF. The whole variable domain, remainder taken from reference TRBV14 and TRBJ1-5, is EAGVTQFPSHSVIEKGQTVTLRCDPISGHDNLYWYRRVMGKEIKFLLHFVKESKQDESGMPNNRFLAERTGGTYSTLKVQPAELEDSGVYFCASSHSLSETVIYSNQPQHFGDGTRLSIL.

The rearrangement links TRBV19 to TRBJ1-5, with 7 bases that match TRBD1. Germline CDR1 LNHDA, CDR2 SQIVND (reference sequence). The CDR3 covers 14 residues. J gave up 3 bases and V 3 bases, and 2 bases lay outside the gene matches. The CDR3 sequence: CASSMGQHNQPQHF. Written as DNA, the CDR3 is TGTGCCAGTAGTATGGGACAGCACAATCAGCCCCAGCATTTT.

This chain uses TRBV2 with TRBJ2-1; D call uncertain. CDR1 and CDR2 (germline): SNHLY, FYNNEI. V was cut by 3 bases and J by 4 bases, with 10 bases left in between. This CDR3 comprises 14 residues. CDR3 coding DNA: TGTGCCAGCAGTGACACGGACGGGTACAATGAGCAGTTCTTC. Its protein is CASSDTDGYNEQFF.

The chain carries TRBV7-6 and TRBJ1-1; no reliable D call. Germline V gives CDR1 SGHVS, CDR2 FNYEAQ. The CDR3 runs to 14 residues. The V and J ends lost 5 bases and 1 base respectively, with 11 bases between them. CDR3 loop: CASSPEWGNTEAFF. The CDR3 nucleotides read TGTGCCAGCAGCCCAGAGTGGGGGAACACTGAAGCTTTCTTT.

The J gene is TRBJ2-7, the V gene TRBV27; 7 nucleotides match TRBD2. CDR3 size: 15 residues. V lost 5 bases, J lost 0 bases, and 7 bases stayed unmatched. Germline-derived CDR1 and CDR2 are MNHEY and SMNVEV (reference sequence). The CDR3 coding sequence is TGTGCCAGCAGTCAATTCGGGGACTACTCCTACGAGCAGTACTTC. Translation: CASSQFGDYSYEQYF.

CDR3 sequence: CASSKNKAPGLRNEQFF. The CDR3 nucleotides are TGTGCCAGCAGCAAAAATAAGGCCCCTGGTCTCCGCAATGAGCAGTTCTTC. This rearrangement joins TRBV21-1 to TRBJ2-1. TRBV21-1 is a listed pseudogene. This CDR3 is 17 amino acids long.

The chain uses TRBV10-3 and TRBJ2-2; 13 bases align to TRBD2. The junction had 2 bases not matched to a gene; V was cut back by 6 bases and J by 1 base. The CDR3 sequence is 16 residues long. Germline loops: CDR1 ENHRY, CDR2 SYGVKD. CDR3 in amino acids: CAIRGTSGMNTGELFF. CDR3 coding DNA: TGTGCCATCAGGGGGACTAGCGGGATGAACACCGGGGAGCTGTTTTTT.

The chain uses TRBV6-5 and TRBJ1-6, with TRBD1 as a possible D gene (6 bases). Trimming pared 2 bases from V and 5 bases from J, leaving 13 bases between. The CDR3 runs to 16 residues. The germline CDR1 and CDR2 sequences are MNHEY and SVGAGI. The CDR3: CASSYHGGRDNSPLHF. The CDR3 coding sequence is TGTGCCAGCAGTTACCATGGGGGCCGGGATAATTCACCCCTCCACTTT.

In its sample, this clone was seen once. The CDR3 here is CASSQGYSSYNEQFF. The CDR3 nucleotides are TGCGCCAGCAGCCAAGGGTATAGCTCCTACAATGAGCAGTTCTTC. V gene TRBV4-3 combines with J gene TRBJ2-1, with D unclear. The germline gives CDR1 LGHNA, CDR2 YSLEER. Trimming took off 1 base at V and 0 bases at J, with 7 bases between the two ends. CDR3 length: 15 residues.

Only one count was recorded for this clone. The gene calls are TRBV2 and TRBJ1-6; D is undetermined. The ends were cut back, 3 bases at V and 0 bases at J, with 9 bases in the middle. This CDR3 contains 16 residues. Germline-derived CDR1 and CDR2 are SNHLY and FYNNEI. CDR3 loop: CASSETESSYNSPLHF. The CDR3 nucleotides are TGTGCCAGCAGTGAGACGGAAAGCTCCTATAATTCACCCCTCCACTTT.

The chain combines TRBV10-3 with TRBJ1-4; no definite D call. Germline CDR1 reads ENHRY; CDR2 reads SYGVKD. V was clipped by 0 bases and J by 8 bases, with 10 bases between them. CDR3 length equals 14 residues. Here the CDR3 DNA reads TGTGCCATCAGTGAGTCAGGGCCCGAAGAAAAACTGTTTTTT. Translation: CAISESGPEEKLFF.

The chain combines TRBV18 with TRBJ2-7; the D gene could be TRBD1 or TRBD2 (5 bases each). Germline loops: CDR1 KGHSH, CDR2 LQKENI. The length of the CDR3 is 15 residues. V was cut by 2 bases and J by 0 bases, with 11 bases left in between. The chain's CDR3 is CASSPRPGSSYEQYF. The CDR3 nucleotides read TGTGCCAGCTCACCAAGGCCAGGGAGCTCCTACGAGCAGTACTTC.

V gene TRBV12-5 combines with J gene TRBJ2-5; no clear D. The germline CDR1 and CDR2 sequences are LGHNT and FRNRAP. Trimming pared 6 bases from V and 5 bases from J, leaving 13 bases between. The CDR3 loop spans 13 amino acids. CDR3 DNA: TGTGCTAGTGGAAGGGTCCAGACCGAGACCCAGTACTTC. Its protein is CASGRVQTETQYF.

This rearrangement joins TRBV9 to TRBJ2-2; D possibly uses TRBD1 or TRBD2 (5 bases each). V was shortened by 6 bases and J by 6 bases, with 15 bases between the two germline ends. The CDR3 has 14 residues. Germline values: CDR1 SGDLS, CDR2 YYNGEE. CDR3 DNA sequence: TGTGCCAGCACCTCCCTGGGGGATGCCGGGGAGCTGTTTTTT. Amino acid sequence: CASTSLGDAGELFF.

The chain joins TRBV29-1 to TRBJ2-5; 8 bases line up with TRBD1. Germline assignment: CDR1 SQVTM and CDR2 ANQGSEA. CDR3 length: 13 residues. Here the CDR3 reads CSARDRQKETQYF. The CDR3 DNA reads TGCAGTGCAAGGGACAGGCAAAAAGAGACCCAGTACTTC.

The chain joins TRBV5-6 to TRBJ2-1; 11 bases are shared with TRBD1. After removal of 3 bases from V and 6 bases from J, the junction contained 5 bases not matched to a gene. The CDR3 runs to 15 residues. Germline loops: CDR1 SGHDT, CDR2 YYEEEE. The CDR3 DNA is TGTGCCAGCAGCTCGGCGGGACAGGGGGTCAATGAGCAGTTCTTC. Translation: CASSSAGQGVNEQFF.

Only one count was recorded for this clone. The rearrangement uses TRBV19 and TRBJ1-1; D remains unclear. Between the trimmed V and J ends, which lost 2 bases and 1 base, there was a span of 8 bases. From germline, CDR1 is LNHDA and CDR2 SQIVND (reference sequence). CDR3 length: 14 amino acids. CDR3 DNA: TGTGCCAGTAGTATATCAGGAGCGAACACTGAAGCTTTCTTT. It specifies CASSISGANTEAFF.

This chain joins TRBV5-1 and TRBJ2-7; either TRBD1 or TRBD2 may fit D (5 bases each). The CDR3 has 14 residues. V gave up 4 bases and J gave up 2 bases, with 13 bases separating them. Germline V CDR1 and CDR2: SGHRS, YFSETQ. The CDR3 DNA sequence: TGCGCCAGCAGCCCCCCGGGACCCACCTACGAGCAGTACTTC. Translating gives CASSPPGPTYEQYF.

The sample holds one count of this clone. The J gene is TRBJ1-3, the V gene TRBV9; D is undetermined. V lost 0 bases and J lost 0, with 10 bases in between. Germline V gene data show CDR1 as SGDLS and CDR2 as YYNGEE. The CDR3 runs to 16 residues. The CDR3 coding sequence is TGTGCCAGCAGCGTAGAGACCCCTAACTCTGGAAACACCATATATTTT. It is translated as CASSVETPNSGNTIYF.

This chain connects TRBV10-2 to TRBJ2-7; 7 nucleotides line up with TRBD2. Germline trimming cut 6 bases from V and 7 bases from J; bases unmatched to any gene: 12. In germline, CDR1 is WSHSY, CDR2 SAAADI. The CDR3 totals 14 residues. CDR3 region: CASSKRDDAREQYF. The CDR3 bases are TGCGCCAGCAGCAAGCGGGATGATGCTCGGGAGCAGTACTTC.

This chain connects TRBV7-9 to TRBJ2-3; D call uncertain. The length of the CDR3 is 14 residues. V gave up 8 bases and J gave up 0 bases, with 12 bases separating them. Germline CDR1 is SEHNR and CDR2 is FQNEAQ (reference sequence). Written as DNA, the CDR3 is TGTGCCAGCCAGAATCGGGCCAGCACAGATACGCAGTATTTT. Protein product: CASQNRASTDTQYF.